Listed here are 17 T cell receptor beta chains from one sample, sequenced in a study of T cell clonality in common variable immunodeficiency. Clones were sequenced by immunoSEQ multiplex PCR, and TCRdb holds only the in-frame ones, with some missing. Singletons are absent from the sample, which has about 31,000 clones. Sequenced sample: peripheral blood mononuclear cells. The source is a person aged 18 to 75 in good health.

This clone was counted ten times or more. The covered CDR3 bases are TGTGCCAGCAGCTTGGAAATTCCCGGGGAGACC. This codes for CASSLEIPGET. The whole CDR3 sequence reads CASSLEIPGETQYF. V is TRBV5-4 and J is TRBJ2-5, with D uncertain. The read gets to within 3 residues of the CDR3 end, and the germline J gene fills in the rest. Between the trimmed V and J ends, which lost 0 bases and 5 bases, there was a span of 11 bases. The CDR3 extends over 14 amino acids. The germline V gene has CDR1 SGHNT and CDR2 YYREEE (reference sequence).

In this sample, this clone turned up many times. The read gets to within 3 residues of the CDR3 end, and the germline J gene fills in the rest. This chain links TRBV18 with TRBJ1-2, with TRBD1 identical over 8 bases. J gave up 4 bases and V 6 bases, and 7 bases lay outside the gene matches. Germline lookup yields CDR1 KGHSH and CDR2 LQKENI. CDR3 length: 14 residues. The CDR3 here is CASSPNRGAYGYTF. Partial CDR3 DNA: TGTGCCAGCTCTCCCAACAGGGGGGCCTATGGC.

The table lists this clone with many counts. The CDR3 extends 3 residues past the end of the read, so its final part is completed from the germline J gene. V and J are TRBV30 and TRBJ2-3; tentative D call: TRBD2 (6 bases). V shed 4 bases and J shed 3 bases, with 8 bases lying between them. This CDR3 comprises 12 residues. Germline CDR1 reads GTSNPN; CDR2 reads SVGIG (reference sequence). The sequenced part of the CDR3 DNA is TGTGCCTGGATGCGGGATACAGATACG. Translated, it gives CAWMRDTDT. The complete CDR3 sequence is CAWMRDTDTQYF.

Ten or more counts support this clone. The read ends 3 residues before the CDR3 terminus; that terminus is restored from the germline J gene. The J gene is TRBJ1-4, the V gene TRBV19; D possibly corresponds to TRBD1 (6 bases). CDR3 length: 14 residues. The V end was cut by 6 bases, the J end by 7 bases, with 15 bases between. The germline V gene encodes CDR1 LNHDA and CDR2 SQIVND (reference sequence). The CDR3 sequence: CASRPLGAFEKLFF. The DNA read from the CDR3 is TGTGCCAGTAGACCCCTGGGGGCGTTTGAAAAA.

This clone appeared many times. The read falls 3 residues short of the CDR3 end, and the missing part is taken from the germline J gene. V is TRBV4-1 and J is TRBJ1-4; 7 positions agree with TRBD1. J lost 5 bases, V lost 5 bases, and 11 bases had no gene match. Germline assignment: CDR1 MGHRA and CDR2 YSYEKL. CDR3 length equals 16 residues. The DNA read from the CDR3 is TGCGCCAGCAGCTACAGGGGAACGGGGATAAATGAAAAA. Translated: CASSYRGTGINEK. The CDR3 in its entirety is CASSYRGTGINEKLFF.

At least ten counts were recorded for this clone. CDR3 bases read: TGTGCCAGCAGTGCTCAGGGGTTGAACACTGAA. It specifies CASSAQGLNTE. The entire CDR3 sequence reads CASSAQGLNTEAFF. The rearrangement uses TRBV2 and TRBJ1-1, with D possibly TRBD1 on 6 matching bases. The read comes to an end 3 residues before the CDR3 does, leaving the germline J gene to fill in the end. Germline lookup yields CDR1 SNHLY and CDR2 FYNNEI. This CDR3 is 14 amino acids long. Deletions cut 4 bases from V and 0 bases from J, with 9 bases between.

This clone was observed many times. The read finishes 3 residues shy of the CDR3 end, and the germline J gene is used to complete it. This rearrangement joins TRBV4-1 to TRBJ2-7; D may be TRBD2 (7 bases). Germline values: CDR1 MGHRA, CDR2 YSYEKL. V lost 8 bases to trimming and J lost 0 bases, with 26 bases between them. This CDR3 contains 18 residues. The CDR3 loop is CASRTTTGGGPSSYEQYF. CDR3 DNA (partial): TGCGCCAGCCGAACCACTACTGGGGGGGGGCCTAGCTCCTACGAG.

This clone was observed at least ten times. The part of the CDR3 DNA that was read is TGTGCCATCAGTGGCGACAGAGATAATGAAAAA. Translation: CAISGDRDNEK. The full CDR3 sequence reads CAISGDRDNEKLFF. This chain uses TRBV10-3 with TRBJ1-4, with TRBD1 as a possible D gene (5 bases). Read data end 3 residues before the CDR3 end; the end is taken from the germline J gene. Trimming removed 4 bases from V and 4 bases from J, with 10 bases in between. Per germline, CDR1 ENHRY and CDR2 SYGVKD. The CDR3 totals 14 residues.

In its sample, this clone was seen many times. The read halts 3 residues ahead of the CDR3 end, with the missing end drawn from the germline J gene. V is TRBV20-1 and J is TRBJ2-3; TRBD2 matches 11 bases. Germline lookup yields CDR1 DFQATT and CDR2 SNEGSKA (reference sequence). The CDR3 is 15 amino acids. Trimming removed 6 bases from V and 3 bases from J; junction bases left unmatched: 8. Partial CDR3 DNA: TGCAGTGCGCCAGACCGACTAGCGGGGACAGATACG. Translating gives CSAPDRLAGTDT. In full, the CDR3 reads CSAPDRLAGTDTQYF.

This clone was counted many times. The read gets to within 3 residues of the CDR3 end, and the germline J gene fills in the rest. J is TRBJ2-5 and V is TRBV30; D unclear. V was pared by 0 bases and J by 4 bases, with 6 bases between. Germline V lookup: CDR1 GTSNPN, CDR2 SVGIG (reference sequence). There are 12 residues in the CDR3. The CDR3 reads CAWSVIGETQYF. CDR3 DNA (partial): TGTGCCTGGAGTGTAATCGGAGAGACC.

This clone was counted at least ten times. Sequencing ends 3 residues short of the CDR3 end; the germline J gene provides the rest. The chain recombines TRBV12-3 or TRBV12-4 with TRBJ2-5; 8 positions match TRBD1. V gave up 6 bases and J gave up 2 bases; unmatched junction bases: 5. The CDR3 loop spans 14 amino acids. CDR3 DNA (partial): TGTGCCAGCAGCCAGGGGGCGGGGCAAGAGACC. This encodes CASSQGAGQET. The entire CDR3 is CASSQGAGQETQYF.

This clone appeared many times. The read comes to an end 3 residues before the CDR3 does, leaving the germline J gene to fill in the end. V gene TRBV10-2 combines with J gene TRBJ2-3; 10 nucleotides line up with TRBD2. Germline V gene lookup returns CDR1 WSHSY and CDR2 SAAADI. Unmatched junction bases numbered 3, after V lost 2 bases and J lost 4 bases. This CDR3 is built from 15 residues. CDR3 sequence: CASSELAGVADTQYF. The CDR3 DNA, read in part, is TGCGCCAGCAGTGAGCTAGCGGGAGTCGCAGATACG.

Points on this clone: The read finishes 3 residues shy of the CDR3 end, and the germline J gene is used to complete it. This chain links TRBV2 with TRBJ1-2; TRBD1 aligns across 7 bases. Germline V gives CDR1 SNHLY, CDR2 FYNNEI. The CDR3 is 13 amino acids. The part of the CDR3 DNA that was read is TGTGCCAGGTGGGACAGTACTACCTACGAC. This codes for CARWDSTTYD. The CDR3 in full is CARWDSTTYDYTF.

The sample holds many counts of this clone. The CDR3 is cut off 3 residues early in the read; its end comes from the germline J gene. This chain uses TRBV18 with TRBJ2-2; D remains unclear. The CDR3 covers 16 residues. CDR1 KGHSH and CDR2 LQKENI come from the germline V gene. The chain's CDR3 is CASSPSAAPTNEKLFF. CDR3 DNA (partial): TGTGCCAGCTCACCCAGTGCCGCCCCAACTAATGAAAAG.

Ten or more counts support this clone. CDR3 DNA (partial): TGTGCCAGCAGCCGTCCGGGGGTGGAAAACTATGGC. This encodes CASSRPGVENYG. The full CDR3 is CASSRPGVENYGYTF. This chain uses TRBV5-4 with TRBJ1-2; TRBD1 is a possible D gene (5 bases). The CDR3 end falls 3 residues outside the read, so it is completed with the germline J gene. The V end was cut by 4 bases, the J end by 2 bases, with 15 bases between. The CDR3 consists of 15 residues. Per the germline V gene, CDR1 is SGHNT and CDR2 is YYREEE (reference sequence).

This clone has at least ten counts. The read comes to an end 3 residues before the CDR3 does, leaving the germline J gene to fill in the end. The rearrangement uses TRBV4-2 and TRBJ1-4; D is unresolved. Trimming pared 4 bases from V and 4 bases from J, leaving 10 bases between. CDR3 length equals 14 residues. Germline V gives CDR1 LGHNA, CDR2 YNFKEQ. CDR3 in amino acids: CASSPTGNNEKLFF. The CDR3 bases that were read are TGTGCCAGCAGCCCGACGGGTAATAATGAAAAA.

This clone was counted ten times or more. The sequenced fragment ends 3 residues before the CDR3 boundary, so the rest is inferred from the germline J gene. The chain employs TRBV20-1 and TRBJ2-7, with 9 bases identical to TRBD2. Germline V lookup: CDR1 DFQATT, CDR2 SNEGSKA (reference sequence). Germline trimming cut 6 bases from V and 4 bases from J; bases unmatched to any gene: 7. CDR3 length: 13 residues. CDR3 bases read: TGCAGTGCCCGGGTAGCGGGAGTGTACGAG. Its translation is CSARVAGVYE. The entire CDR3 is CSARVAGVYEQYF.